This passage covers 9 T cell receptor beta chains from one sample sequenced in a study of OX40 agonist ivuxolimab in advanced cancers. Profiled with immunoSEQ multiplex PCR; TCRdb holds only in-frame clones, not every one. The profile shows some 90,000 clones, 80% to 95% of them singletons. Sequenced material: CD4+ or CD8+ T cells sorted from blood, taken in a trial of the OX40 agonist ivuxolimab. Every receptor here comes from an adult with an advanced solid tumor such as melanoma, head and neck, liver or kidney cancer.

V usage is TRBV30 and J usage is TRBJ2-1; the match to TRBD2 covers 9 bases. The V and J ends lost 4 bases and 6 bases, in that order; junction bases with no gene match: 4. CDR3 length: 13 residues. CDR1 and CDR2 (germline): GTSNPN, SVGIG (reference sequence). The CDR3 protein is CAWIAGVGNEQFF. The CDR3 bases are TGTGCCTGGATAGCGGGGGTAGGCAATGAGCAGTTCTTC.

The chain couples TRBV4-3 to TRBJ2-3; no definite D call. The V end was cut by 0 bases, the J end by 2 bases, with 9 bases between. This CDR3 contains 15 residues. The germline CDR1 and CDR2 sequences are LGHNA and YSLEER. CDR3 loop: CASSQDGTATDTQYF. CDR3 nucleotides: TGCGCCAGCAGCCAAGACGGAACAGCCACAGATACGCAGTATTTT.

The J gene is TRBJ2-1, the V gene TRBV15, with TRBD2 identical over 12 bases. CDR3 length: 16 amino acids. Looked up from germline, CDR1 is LNHNV and CDR2 is YYDKDF (reference sequence). Unmatched junction bases numbered 4, after V lost 6 bases and J lost 1 base. DNA for the CDR3: TGTGCCACCAGGCAGACTAGCGGGAGTTCCTACAATGAGCAGTTCTTC. This encodes CATRQTSGSSYNEQFF.

The gene calls are TRBV9 and TRBJ2-2; D is uncertain. CDR3 length: 15 residues. Germline assignment: CDR1 SGDLS and CDR2 YYNGEE. V lost 4 bases and J lost 4, with 14 bases in between. The CDR3 is CASSPSHWTTGELFF. The DNA for the CDR3 is TGTGCCAGCAGCCCAAGTCATTGGACCACCGGGGAGCTGTTTTTT. The entire variable domain, with the rest obtained from reference TRBV9 and TRBJ2-2, is as follows: DSGVTQTPKHLITATGQRVTLRCSPRSGDLSVYWYQQSLDQGLQFLIQYYNGEERAKGNILERFSAQQFPDLHSELNLSSLELGDSALYFCASSPSHWTTGELFFGEGSRLTVL.

The genes are TRBV6-1 and TRBJ1-1, with D unresolved. The V gene's germline CDR1 is MNHNS and CDR2 SASEGT. V was shortened by 2 bases and J by 1 base, with 11 bases between the two germline ends. CDR3 size: 15 residues. The CDR3 DNA reads as TGTGCCAGCAGTGAAAGCCCGCTATCGAACACTGAAGCTTTCTTT. Amino acid sequence: CASSESPLSNTEAFF.

Turning to this clone: Compared with germline, one end of the junction differs, possibly owing to a read error. The chain carries TRBV7-7 and TRBJ2-5; 12 nucleotides agree with TRBD2. The germline gives CDR1 SSHAT, CDR2 FNYEAQ (reference sequence). This CDR3 has 15 residues. The CDR3 is CASSLAGGPSETQYF. The CDR3 bases are TGTGCTAGCAGCCTAGCGGGGGGGCCCTCCGAGACCCAGTACTTC.

The CDR3 here is CASKVNGELFF. CDR3 bases: TGCGCCAGCAAGGTTAACGGGGAGCTGTTTTTT. The J gene is TRBJ2-2, the V gene TRBV10-2; D is undetermined. Trimming removed 7 bases at V and 7 bases at J, with 7 bases between. Germline V gene lookup returns CDR1 WSHSY and CDR2 SAAADI. CDR3 length: 11 residues.

The V gene is TRBV28, the J gene TRBJ1-5; TRBD1 is a possible D gene (6 bases). This CDR3 has 17 residues. CDR1 is MDHEN, CDR2 SYDVKM, per germline. V gave up 4 bases and J gave up 5 bases, with 21 bases separating them. CDR3 protein: CASSSGAGRGSYQPQHF. CDR3 coding DNA: TGTGCCAGCAGTTCGGGAGCGGGCAGGGGAAGTTATCAGCCCCAGCATTTT.

The V gene is TRBV4-1, the J gene TRBJ1-4; D is ambiguous. This CDR3 has 15 residues. The germline V gene encodes CDR1 MGHRA and CDR2 YSYEKL. V was clipped by 0 bases and J by 5 bases, with 10 bases between them. CDR3 region: CASSQERALNEKLFF. The CDR3 region has the DNA TGCGCCAGCAGCCAAGAAAGGGCGTTGAATGAAAAACTGTTTTTT.